This TCR beta chain was identified in a study of cytomegalovirus exposure and HLA in healthy donors. Study-wide results and limits: Cytomegalovirus association was assigned to more than 150 TCR beta chains. The tendency of first-cohort TCR clusters to co-occur in the 110 or so validation repertoires emerged from a later analysis. It was reported that the classifier diagnosed cytomegalovirus status with high specificity and sensitivity in both the original and validation cohorts.

The CDR3 contains 14 residues. Germline-derived CDR1 and CDR2 are WSHSY and SAAADI. V dropped 3 bases and J dropped 6 bases, with 12 bases sitting between them. Using immunoSEQ multiplex PCR, the repertoire was profiled, and TCRdb retains in-frame clones only, with some absent. The profile shows under 75,000 clones, 90% to 96% of them singletons. With regard to this clone: What it binds is unknown.

The donors were in the roughly 130-subject validation cohort; that cohort was separate from the approximately 730-subject first cohort. Sequenced input: PBMCs. The sequence was obtained from a woman between 18 and 30 years old in good health and CMV-seronegative. J is TRBJ1-5 and V is TRBV10-2, with D possibly matching TRBD1 (5 bases). CDR3 nucleotide sequence: TGCGCCAGCAGTGATGTGGGCGGGGGTCAGCCCCAGCATTTT. This gives the protein CASSDVGGGQPQHF.